A selection of T cell receptor beta chains follows, all from one sample in a study of tumor-infiltrating lymphocytes in primary liver carcinoma. Using its own MiXCR run on the multiplex PCR reads, TCRdb lists one record per CDR3 protein. The table includes approximately 74,000 distinct CDR3 sequences, about two thirds detected once. Sequenced input: liver tumor tissue from sampling region 4. The source is a woman aged 55-70 years with primary liver carcinoma and hepatitis B virus infection. The CDR3 runs from the conserved cysteine through the conserved F or W. A D gene is named only where the DNA matches it firmly. Size tells how often a clone was seen (once, few, many) or the class of an expanded clone, and some rows leave it out.

d_call j_call clone_size v_call cdr3_aa cdr3_nt
TRBD2 TRBJ2-2 . TRBV28 CASSLGGGVTGELFF TGTGCCAGCAGTTTAGGGGGGGGTGTCACCGGGGAGCTGTTTTTT
TRBD2 TRBJ2-1 . TRBV11-3 CVSSAGQGGLAGGFNVQFF TGTGTCAGCAGCGCCGGACAGGGGGGACTAGCGGGGGGATTCAATGTGCAGTTCTTC
. TRBJ2-3 once TRBV11-2 CASSLGGLTYASVTQYF TGTGCCAGCAGCTTAGGGGGATTAACATACGCGTCAGTTACGCAGTATTTT
. TRBJ1-4 . TRBV4-2 CTSSQGQKLADATNGKLFF TGTACCAGCAGCCAAGGACAAAAACTAGCCGATGCAACTAATGGAAAACTGTTTTTT
TRBD2 TRBJ2-1 . TRBV7-3 CASSRAGTSGSNGQFF TGTGCCAGCAGCCGAGCCGGGACTAGCGGGAGCAATGGGCAGTTCTTT
. TRBJ2-1 . TRBV29-1 CRVELEGRGNGQFF TGCAGAGTTGAGCTGGAAGGTAGGGGAAATGGGCAGTTCTTC
. TRBJ1-5 . TRBV10-2 CASSESSSDQLQHF TGCGCTAGCAGTGAGTCATCTAGCGATCAGCTCCAGCATTTT
. TRBJ1-5 . TRBV18 CASSKQGLGQPQHF TGTGCCAGCTCAAAACAAGGTCTTGGTCAGCCCCAGCATTTT
TRBD2 TRBJ2-7 . TRBV6-2/TRBV6-3 CASRDGTSSPYEQHF TGTGCCAGCAGGGACGGGACTAGCAGCCCCTACGAGCAGCACTTC
. TRBJ2-3 . TRBV6-2/TRBV6-3 CANSYAETRTDTQNF TGTGCCAACAGTTACGCGGAAACCCGCACAGATACGCAGAATTTT
. TRBJ2-7 many TRBV25-1 CASSELVTSYEQYF TGTGCCAGCAGTGAACTTGTTACATCTTACGAGCAGTACTTC
TRBD2 TRBJ2-1 few TRBV11-2 CASSWRLAGGPVGEQFF TGTGCCAGCAGCTGGAGACTAGCGGGAGGGCCGGTGGGTGAGCAGTTCTTC
. TRBJ2-1 . TRBV11-3 CASSSRGARTIGNVQFF TGTGCCAGCAGCTCCCGGGGGGCGCGGACCATAGGTAATGTGCAGTTCTTC
TRBD2 TRBJ2-3 . TRBV30 CAWSATSGDTQYF TGTGCCTGGAGTGCAACTAGCGGGGATACGCAGTATTTT
. TRBJ2-2 . TRBV12-3/TRBV12-4 CASSNRRGNTGELFF TGTGCCAGCAGTAATAGACGGGGGAACACCGGGGAGCTGTTCTTT
TRBD2 TRBJ2-7 few TRBV28 CASSSRTSGNSYEQYF TGTGCCAGCAGTTCCAGGACTAGCGGGAACTCCTACGAGCAGTACTTC
. TRBJ2-7 few TRBV20-1 CSARPLGRAYEQYF TGCAGTGCTAGACCTCTGGGTCGAGCCTACGAGCAGTACTTC
. TRBJ2-2 . TRBV6-1 CASSDWGATGELFF TGTGCCAGCAGTGACTGGGGGGCCACCGGGGAGCTGTTTTTT
. TRBJ2-1 . TRBV11-2 CASSRRQAEGPGDELFF TGTGCCAGCAGCAGGAGACAAGCGGAAGGGCCGGGGGATGAGCTGTTCTTC
TRBD2 TRBJ2-3 once TRBV7-9 CASDPSGSNTDTQYF TGTGCCAGTGACCCTAGCGGGAGCAACACAGATACGCAGTACTTT
TRBD1 TRBJ1-1 . TRBV5-1 CANSLTGSAEAFF TGCGCCAACAGCTTGACAGGGTCCGCTGAAGCTTTCTTT
. TRBJ1-3 many TRBV6-1 CASRVGGISGNTIYF TGTGCCAGCAGGGTCGGTGGGATCTCTGGAAACACCATATATTTT
. TRBJ1-2 . TRBV4-1 CASSQRDKGFQYGYTF TGCGCCAGCAGCCAACGAGACAAGGGATTTCAGTATGGTTACACCTTC
. TRBJ2-7 once TRBV6-1 CPSSEVGGNSYEQYF TGTCCCAGCAGTGAAGTTGGCGGCAACTCCTACGAGCAGTACTTC